This TCR beta chain was observed in a study of beta chain features in type 1 diabetes. General study points: Within each of all four CD4+ subsets, Type 1 diabetes patients had TCRB CDR3s that were moderately but significantly shorter. When VDJ junctions were examined, type 1 diabetes patients showed fewer insertions and more deletions.

The authors reverse transcribed all of the isolated RNA, so sequencing captured expressed TCRB transcripts. About 3.6 million reads per sample on average were obtained from naive, central memory and regulatory T cell samples. Profiling relied on immunoSEQ multiplex PCR, and the TCRdb table lists in-frame clones only, not all of them. The table includes under 900,000 clones, around a sixth detected once. This clone came up a few times. Its antigen is unknown. With 4 bases removed from V and 4 bases from J, the gap between germline ends came to 17 bases. This CDR3 spans 17 amino acids. Germline CDR1 is ENHRY and CDR2 is SYGVKD.

The clonotype comes from a woman younger than 30 in good health. Sequencing was done on a sample of naive CD4+ T cells from blood. The V gene is TRBV10-3, the J gene TRBJ2-6, with D unresolved. The CDR3 protein is CAISGNRRRGGANVLTF. In DNA, the CDR3 is TGTGCCATCAGTGGTAATAGGCGGCGAGGAGGGGCCAACGTCCTGACTTTC.